Each of the 10 T cell receptor beta chains below was sequenced from the same sample in a study of cytomegalovirus exposure and HLA in healthy donors. Use of 60 Vbeta and 13 Jbeta primers characterized the PCR. Clones were read by immunoSEQ multiplex PCR, and TCRdb kept only the in-frame ones, dropping some. The table shows 50,000 to 65,000 clones, with less than 75% occurring only once. Sequenced sample: PBMCs. Source of these receptors: a man aged 50 to 59 in good health and CMV-seropositive.

This rearrangement joins TRBV5-1 to TRBJ2-1, with 16 bases identical to TRBD2. CDR3 length equals 19 residues. Germline-derived CDR1 and CDR2 are SGHRS and YFSETQ. V shed 4 bases and J 2 bases; nucleotides not matched to a gene: 9. The CDR3 loop reads CASSKPGTSGRAAYNEQFF. The CDR3 DNA follows: TGCGCCAGCAGCAAACCAGGGACTAGCGGGAGGGCCGCCTACAATGAGCAGTTCTTC.

This clone was seen a few times. The CDR3 sequence is CASSVPGGPGNEQFF. The CDR3 DNA follows: TGTGCCAGCAGCGTCCCGGGGGGGCCTGGCAATGAGCAGTTCTTC. V usage is TRBV13 and J usage is TRBJ2-1, with 8 nucleotides matching TRBD2. V trimming: 5 bases; J trimming: 6 bases; junction bases outside the gene matches: 9. This CDR3 is 15 amino acids long. Germline assignment: CDR1 PRHDT and CDR2 FYEKMQ (reference sequence).

The V and J genes are TRBV11-2 and TRBJ2-3; D ambiguous. V lost 0 bases and J 3 bases, leaving 13 bases between the germline ends. Germline values: CDR1 SGHAT, CDR2 FQNNGV. The CDR3 extends over 16 amino acids. The CDR3 region is CASSLEGWYGTDTQYF. In DNA, the CDR3 is TGTGCCAGCAGCTTAGAGGGCTGGTATGGAACAGATACGCAGTATTTT. The full variable domain, in which reference TRBV11-2 and TRBJ2-3 provide the parts outside the CDR3, is EAGVAQSPRYKIIEKRQSVAFWCNPISGHATLYWYQQILGQGPKLLIQFQNNGVVDDSQLPKDRFSAERLKGVDSTLKIQPAKLEDSAVYLCASSLEGWYGTDTQYFGPGTRLTVL.

In this sample, this clone turned up a few times. This sequence joins TRBV30 and TRBJ1-2; weak D call: TRBD1 (6 bases). The CDR3 is made up of 15 amino acids. CDR1 is GTSNPN and CDR2 is SVGIG in the germline V gene (reference sequence). Trimming pared 3 bases from V and 3 bases from J, leaving 17 bases between. The CDR3 DNA reads TGTGCCTGGAGACATGCGGGGGGCCGAGACTATGGCTACACCTTC. Translated: CAWRHAGGRDYGYTF.

The chain uses TRBV4-1 and TRBJ1-1; D may be TRBD1 (6 bases). The CDR3 extends over 13 amino acids. The V end lost 4 bases, the J end lost 4 bases, and 10 bases lay between the germline ends. Germline values: CDR1 MGHRA, CDR2 YSYEKL. This CDR3 reads CASSPGQTTEAFF. CDR3 in DNA: TGCGCCAGCAGCCCCGGACAGACCACTGAAGCTTTCTTT.

V usage is TRBV5-1 and J usage is TRBJ1-2, with D unclear. The CDR3 covers 14 residues. V lost 2 bases and J lost 3, with 11 bases in between. CDR1 and CDR2 from the germline V gene are SGHRS and YFSETQ. CDR3 residues: CASSFLLRDYGYTF. DNA of the CDR3: TGCGCCAGCAGCTTCTTGTTGCGGGACTATGGCTACACCTTC.

This clone was detected only once. The rearrangement links TRBV7-2 to TRBJ2-6, with TRBD1 matching 7 bases. The CDR3 consists of 18 residues. The V and J ends lost 6 bases and 0 bases, in that order; junction bases with no gene match: 11. CDR1 is SGHTA and CDR2 is FQGNSA in the germline V gene. CDR3 DNA sequence: TGTGCCAGCAGTTTCGCCGCCGGGACAGTCTCTGGGGCCAACGTCCTGACTTTC. Amino acid sequence: CASSFAAGTVSGANVLTF.

The chain uses TRBV25-1 and TRBJ2-3; D gene uncertain. Germline values: CDR1 MGHDK, CDR2 SYGVNS. CDR3 size: 15 residues. V lost 5 bases to trimming and J lost 2 bases, with 14 bases between them. CDR3 residues: CASSPAAKTTDTQYF. The CDR3 nucleotides read TGTGCCAGCAGTCCTGCGGCAAAAACCACAGATACGCAGTATTTT.

The chain carries TRBV9 and TRBJ2-3; D perhaps matches TRBD2 (6 bases). V gave up 6 bases and J gave up 0 bases, with 17 bases separating them. CDR1 and CDR2 (germline): SGDLS, YYNGEE. The CDR3 covers 16 residues. DNA of the CDR3: TGTGCCAGCAACCGGCCGGGAGAATCTAGCACAGATACGCAGTATTTT. This encodes CASNRPGESSTDTQYF.

This clone was found a few times. CDR3 nucleotides: TGTGCCAGCAGTGAAACTAGAGGCTCCTACAATGAGCAGTTCTTC. It yields the protein CASSETRGSYNEQFF. This sequence joins TRBV6-4 and TRBJ2-1; tentative D call: TRBD2 (5 bases). Germline assignment: CDR1 MRHNA and CDR2 SNTAGT. V lost 3 bases, J lost 0 bases, and 9 bases lay in between. The CDR3 consists of 15 residues.